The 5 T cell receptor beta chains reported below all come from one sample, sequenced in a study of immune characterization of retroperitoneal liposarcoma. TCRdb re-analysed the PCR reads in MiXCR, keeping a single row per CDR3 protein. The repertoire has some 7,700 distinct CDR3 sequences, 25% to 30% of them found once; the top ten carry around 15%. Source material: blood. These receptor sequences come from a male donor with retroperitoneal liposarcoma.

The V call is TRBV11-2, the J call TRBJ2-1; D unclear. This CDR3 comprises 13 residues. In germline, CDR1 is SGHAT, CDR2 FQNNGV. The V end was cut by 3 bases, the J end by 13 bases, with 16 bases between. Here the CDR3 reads CASSLGRSETQFF. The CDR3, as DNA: TGTGCCAGCAGCTTGGGAAGGTCGGAGACCCAGTTCTTC.

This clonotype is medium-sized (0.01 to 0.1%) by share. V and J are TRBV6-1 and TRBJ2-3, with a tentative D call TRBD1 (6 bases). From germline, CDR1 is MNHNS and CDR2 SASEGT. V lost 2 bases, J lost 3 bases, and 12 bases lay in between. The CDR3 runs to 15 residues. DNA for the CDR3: TGTGCCAGCAGTGAAATGGGGGCCTGGACAGATACGCAGTATTTT. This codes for CASSEMGAWTDTQYF.

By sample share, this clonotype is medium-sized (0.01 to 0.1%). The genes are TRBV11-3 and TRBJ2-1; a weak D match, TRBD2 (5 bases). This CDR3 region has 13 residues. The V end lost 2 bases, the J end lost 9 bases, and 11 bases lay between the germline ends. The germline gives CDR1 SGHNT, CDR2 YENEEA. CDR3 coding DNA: TGTGCCAGCAGCTTACGGGGAAACGGTGAGCAGTTCTTC. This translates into CASSLRGNGEQFF.

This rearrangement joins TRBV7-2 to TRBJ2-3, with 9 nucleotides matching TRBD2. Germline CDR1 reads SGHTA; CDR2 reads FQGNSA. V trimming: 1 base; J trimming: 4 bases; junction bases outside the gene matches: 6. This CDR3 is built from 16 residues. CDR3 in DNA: TGTGCCAGCAGCTTAGAAAGCGGGAGGTCCTCAGATACGCAGTATTTT. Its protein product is CASSLESGRSSDTQYF. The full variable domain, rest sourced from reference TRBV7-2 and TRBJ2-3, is GAGVSQSPSNKVTEKGKDVELRCDPISGHTALYWYRQSLGQGLEFLIYFQGNSAPDKSGLPSDRFSAERTGGSVSTLTIQRTQQEDSAVYLCASSLESGRSSDTQYFGPGTRLTVL.

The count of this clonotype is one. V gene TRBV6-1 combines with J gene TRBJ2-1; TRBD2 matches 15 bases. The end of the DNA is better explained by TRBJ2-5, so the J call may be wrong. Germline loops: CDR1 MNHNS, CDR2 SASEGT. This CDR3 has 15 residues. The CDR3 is CASKRTSGGGETQYF. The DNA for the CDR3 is TGTGCCAGCAAAAGGACTAGCGGGGGGGGAGAGACCCAGTACTTC.